This T cell receptor beta chain stems from a study of long-term antiretroviral therapy in people with HIV. At least one PBMC sample before ART and at least two after were required. Cryopreserved PBMC, at roughly 0.9-11 million per sample, were present before DNA extraction. Study outcomes and limitations: Clones showing expansion before ART dominated the repertoire at all time points. ART adherence, viral resistance and therapy changes were not recorded.

On this clone itself: Antigen: not known.

Deletions cut 3 bases from V and 2 bases from J, with 8 bases between. Germline CDR1 and CDR2: MDHEN and SYDVKM. The CDR3 has 14 residues. At the survey level, the v3.0 immunoSEQ assay was run. Generated by immunoSEQ multiplex PCR, the TCRdb table keeps only in-frame clones and is missing some. This table has approximately 26,000 clones, about 89% appearing once. Sequenced here: unsorted PBMCs, sampled 3.1 years after starting antiretroviral therapy. The sequence came from a young man with HIV. The chain carries TRBV28 and TRBJ2-1; D unclear. The CDR3 is CASSFSRPYNEQFF. CDR3 in DNA: TGTGCCAGCAGTTTTTCCAGGCCCTACAATGAGCAGTTCTTC. The full variable domain, its missing parts supplied by reference TRBV28 and TRBJ2-1, is DVKVTQSSRYLVKRTGEKVFLECVQDMDHENMFWYRQDPGLGLRLIYFSYDVKMKEKGDIPEGYSVSREKKERFSLILESASTNQTSMYLCASSFSRPYNEQFFGPGTRLTVL.